This T cell receptor beta chain was identified during a study of blood T cell repertoires in COVID-19. Overall study context: Nucleic acid was either cDNA or gDNA, and it came from T cells, B-cell-depleted T cells, or PBMCs.

J was trimmed by 1 base and V by 2 bases; bases with no gene match: 9. Germline assignment: CDR1 MNHNS and CDR2 SASEGT. The CDR3 covers 18 residues. Profiling relied on immunoSEQ multiplex PCR, and the TCRdb table lists in-frame clones only, not all of them. Among some 290,000 clones, nearly 90% were seen once, and the ten largest hold 11%. The source is a woman under 40 with COVID-19, enrolled during active disease. Sequenced sample: peripheral blood. The chain couples TRBV6-1 to TRBJ2-2, with TRBD1 matching over 8 bases. CDR3 protein: CASSERFQGAGNTGELFF. DNA of the CDR3: TGTGCCAGCAGTGAACGCTTTCAGGGGGCGGGGAACACCGGGGAGCTGTTTTTT.